This passage covers 23 T cell receptor beta chains from one sample sequenced in a study of cytomegalovirus exposure and HLA in healthy donors. PCR employed 60 Vbeta and 13 Jbeta primers. TCRdb keeps only in-frame clones here, not all; method: immunoSEQ multiplex PCR. The table includes approximately 150,000 clones, roughly 79% detected once. The material sequenced was PBMCs. Receptors were obtained from a male donor in good health and CMV-seronegative.

The chain is built from TRBV2 and TRBJ1-1; D perhaps matches TRBD1 (6 bases). The V end lost 7 bases, the J end lost 1 base, and 16 bases lay between the germline ends. The CDR3 runs 15 residues. CDR1 is SNHLY, CDR2 FYNNEI, per germline. The CDR3 loop reads CASIIPTGGNTEAFF. The CDR3 DNA follows: TGTGCCAGCATCATCCCGACAGGAGGGAACACTGAAGCTTTCTTT.

The chain is built from TRBV5-4 and TRBJ2-7; tentatively, D is TRBD2 (6 bases). From germline, CDR1 is SGHNT and CDR2 YYREEE (reference sequence). The CDR3 extends over 17 amino acids. The V gene lost 4 bases and the J gene lost 0 bases, with 20 bases spanning the gap. CDR3 loop: CASSRSAGTPSSYEQYF. CDR3 bases: TGTGCCAGCAGCCGATCTGCGGGAACACCGAGCTCCTACGAGCAGTACTTC.

V gene TRBV27 combines with J gene TRBJ2-7; 8 positions agree with TRBD1. The CDR3 contains 19 residues. V shed 3 bases and J 2 bases; nucleotides not matched to a gene: 18. Germline V lookup: CDR1 MNHEY, CDR2 SMNVEV (reference sequence). The DNA for the CDR3 is TGTGCCAGCAGTTTGCGGACCAGGACAGGGAACGATCGAACCTACGAGCAGTACTTC. Translating gives CASSLRTRTGNDRTYEQYF.

The chain combines TRBV19 with TRBJ2-5; D might be TRBD2 (7 bases). V was trimmed by 3 bases and J by 1 base, leaving 12 bases between them. Germline V CDR1 and CDR2: LNHDA, SQIVND (reference sequence). The CDR3 totals 15 residues. The CDR3 is CASSIPGGPQETQYF. The CDR3 nucleotides are TGTGCCAGTAGTATCCCCGGGGGGCCCCAAGAGACCCAGTACTTC.

V is TRBV7-2 and J is TRBJ2-1; 7 nucleotides agree with TRBD1. Germline CDR1 SGHTA, CDR2 FQGNSA. Germline trimming cut 0 bases from V and 12 bases from J; bases unmatched to any gene: 14. The CDR3 is 16 residues long. The CDR3 is CASSLAPTGTGFGQFF. CDR3 in DNA: TGTGCCAGCAGCTTAGCGCCGACAGGGACGGGCTTCGGGCAGTTCTTC. Using reference TRBV7-2 and TRBJ2-1 for the parts outside the CDR3, the full variable domain is GAGVSQSPSNKVTEKGKDVELRCDPISGHTALYWYRQSLGQGLEFLIYFQGNSAPDKSGLPSDRFSAERTGGSVSTLTIQRTQQEDSAVYLCASSLAPTGTGFGQFFGPGTRLTVL.

The chain carries TRBV7-2 and TRBJ1-1, with D perhaps TRBD1 (5 bases). The V and J ends lost 1 base and 5 bases respectively, with 17 bases between them. Germline V gene data show CDR1 as SGHTA and CDR2 as FQGNSA. This CDR3 has 16 amino acids. The CDR3 region is CASSLGVGGGVTEAFF. Written as DNA, the CDR3 is TGTGCCAGCAGCTTAGGGGTGGGGGGGGGAGTAACTGAAGCTTTCTTT.

This clone has just one count. The chain uses TRBV15 and TRBJ2-3; a weak D match, TRBD1 (5 bases). CDR1 and CDR2 from the germline V gene are LNHNV and YYDKDF (reference sequence). Trimming cost V 0 bases and J 5 bases, with 12 bases left between them. This CDR3 has 15 residues. The CDR3 region has the DNA TGTGCCACCAGCAGAGATAAGGGGCTCCAAGATACGCAGTATTTT. It codes for CATSRDKGLQDTQYF.

This clone occurred a few times. This rearrangement joins TRBV4-3 to TRBJ2-4; a possible D gene is TRBD2 (6 bases). The CDR3 runs 17 residues. V lost 0 bases and J 5 bases, leaving 17 bases between the germline ends. Germline values: CDR1 LGHNA, CDR2 YSLEER. As DNA, the CDR3 is TGCGCCAGCAGCCAAGATCTGGAGACTGGAGGGGAAAACATTCAGTACTTC. Translating it yields CASSQDLETGGENIQYF.

J is TRBJ2-5 and V is TRBV20-1; D is unclear. The CDR3 has 11 amino acids. In germline, CDR1 is DFQATT, CDR2 SNEGSKA (reference sequence). Trimming shortened V by 6 bases and J by 3 bases, and 8 bases separated the two germline ends. In DNA, the CDR3 is TGCAGTGCCCACAAAAAAGAGACCCAGTACTTC. It is translated as CSAHKKETQYF.

The CDR3 loop reads CASSLIRDRVNEQYF. The CDR3 DNA is TGTGCCAGCAGCTTAATCCGGGACAGGGTTAACGAGCAGTACTTC. The chain combines TRBV7-9 with TRBJ2-7, with 9 bases aligning to TRBD1. The CDR3 is made up of 15 amino acids. Germline loops: CDR1 SEHNR, CDR2 FQNEAQ (reference sequence). Trimming at V came to 2 bases and at J to 5 bases, leaving 7 bases not matched to a gene.

On this clone: Other DNA sequences of this sample code for an identical CDR3. Here the CDR3 reads CAWSVQGSEKLFF. CDR3 bases: TGTGCCTGGAGCGTTCAGGGGAGTGAAAAACTGTTTTTT. The chain uses TRBV30 and TRBJ1-4; possible D gene TRBD1, 6 bases. Trimming cost V 3 bases and J 7 bases, with 12 bases left between them. The CDR3 runs 13 residues. Looked up from germline, CDR1 is GTSNPN and CDR2 is SVGIG (reference sequence). The full variable domain, with the rest looked up from reference TRBV30 and TRBJ1-4, is SQTIHQWPATLVQPVGSPLSLECTVEGTSNPNLYWYRQAAGRGLQLLFYSVGIGQISSEVPQNLSASRPQDRQFILSSKKLLLSDSGFYLCAWSVQGSEKLFFGSGTQLSVL.

J is TRBJ1-5 and V is TRBV18, with 12 bases aligning to TRBD1. The CDR3 length is 15 residues. With 6 bases clipped from V and 4 bases from J, the junction kept 4 bases outside the gene matches. Germline V gene sequence: CDR1 KGHSH, CDR2 LQKENI. CDR3 sequence reads: CASSRDRGRNQPQHF. The CDR3, as DNA: TGTGCCAGCTCCCGGGACAGGGGGCGGAATCAGCCCCAGCATTTT.

This clone was detected once. The gene calls are TRBV18 and TRBJ1-2; TRBD1 aligns across 7 bases. Germline CDR1 reads KGHSH; CDR2 reads LQKENI. Unmatched junction bases numbered 7, after V lost 4 bases and J lost 5 bases. This CDR3 has 14 residues. Here the CDR3 reads CASSQEQGWYGYTF. The CDR3 region has the DNA TGTGCCAGCTCACAGGAACAGGGGTGGTATGGCTACACCTTC. Complete variable domain (other parts from reference TRBV18 and TRBJ1-2): NAGVMQNPRHLVRRRGQEARLRCSPMKGHSHVYWYRQLPEEGLKFMVYLQKENIIDESGMPKERFSAEFPKEGPSILRIQQVVRGDSAAYFCASSQEQGWYGYTFGSGTRLTVV.

For this clone: Other DNA sequences within the sample encode an identical CDR3. The rearrangement uses TRBV11-3 and TRBJ1-2, with D possibly TRBD1 on 5 matching bases. CDR1 is SGHNT, CDR2 YENEEA, per germline. This CDR3 contains 17 residues. Trimming removed 1 base at V and 3 bases at J, with 18 bases between. CDR3: CASSLVSGWTTDYGYTF. The CDR3, as DNA: TGTGCCAGCAGCTTAGTTTCAGGGTGGACTACAGACTATGGCTACACCTTC.

The V call is TRBV19, the J call TRBJ1-1; the D gene is possibly TRBD1 (6 bases). The germline CDR1 and CDR2 sequences are LNHDA and SQIVND (reference sequence). Trimming left V 6 bases short and J 1 base short, with 15 bases between. The CDR3 is 15 residues long. The CDR3 loop reads CASRTGGAPNTEAFF. CDR3 DNA sequence: TGTGCCAGTAGGACGGGGGGGGCCCCGAACACTGAAGCTTTCTTT.

The table lists this clone with a count of one. J is TRBJ2-7 and V is TRBV5-1; TRBD1 might be the D (7 bases). The CDR3 is 15 residues long. CDR1 and CDR2 from the germline V gene are SGHRS and YFSETQ. The V and J ends lost 0 bases and 1 base respectively, with 11 bases between them. The CDR3 DNA is TGCGCCAGCAGCTTGGGCAGGGGGAGGTCCTACGAGCAGTACTTC. Protein sequence: CASSLGRGRSYEQYF.

This clone was counted a single time. The rearrangement uses TRBV27 and TRBJ1-5; D uncertain. CDR3 length: 13 residues. V gave up 2 bases and J gave up 5 bases, with 7 bases separating them. Germline V gene lookup returns CDR1 MNHEY and CDR2 SMNVEV (reference sequence). The CDR3 region is CASSLNRDQPQHF. CDR3 in DNA: TGTGCCAGCAGTTTAAACCGGGATCAGCCCCAGCATTTT.

This chain uses TRBV9 with TRBJ1-2; 7 nucleotides align to TRBD1. J lost 4 bases, V lost 4 bases, and 4 bases had no gene match. Germline V CDR1 and CDR2: SGDLS, YYNGEE. The CDR3 runs 13 residues. DNA for the CDR3: TGTGCCAGCAGCAGACAGGGTTCCTATGGCTACACCTTC. Translation gives CASSRQGSYGYTF. Variable domain in full (rest from reference TRBV9 and TRBJ1-2): DSGVTQTPKHLITATGQRVTLRCSPRSGDLSVYWYQQSLDQGLQFLIQYYNGEERAKGNILERFSAQQFPDLHSELNLSSLELGDSALYFCASSRQGSYGYTFGSGTRLTVV.

The chain is built from TRBV10-3 and TRBJ1-5, with TRBD1 matching 7 bases. V shed 3 bases, J shed 4 bases, and the junction held 3 bases outside the gene matches. CDR1 and CDR2 from the germline V gene are ENHRY and SYGVKD. This CDR3 spans 14 amino acids. Here the CDR3 reads CAISDGQANQPQHF. CDR3 in DNA: TGTGCCATCAGTGACGGACAGGCTAATCAGCCCCAGCATTTT.

The chain is built from TRBV11-2 and TRBJ2-3; TRBD2 might be the D (6 bases). Germline V lookup: CDR1 SGHAT, CDR2 FQNNGV. This CDR3 is built from 15 residues. V lost 4 bases and J lost 5, with 16 bases in between. CDR3 amino acids: CASSSTSSAVDTQYF. The CDR3, as DNA: TGTGCCAGCAGCTCTACTAGCTCTGCCGTAGATACGCAGTATTTT.

V usage is TRBV7-9 and J usage is TRBJ2-7; weak D call: TRBD2 (5 bases). Per the germline V gene, CDR1 is SEHNR and CDR2 is FQNEAQ (reference sequence). This CDR3 contains 14 residues. The V end lost 4 bases, the J end lost 1 base, and 11 bases lay between the germline ends. Here the CDR3 DNA reads TGTGCCAGCAGCTCGACCGGGATATCCTACGAGCAGTACTTC. This translates into CASSSTGISYEQYF.

The chain employs TRBV27 and TRBJ1-1, with TRBD1 matching over 9 bases. The germline CDR1 and CDR2 sequences are MNHEY and SMNVEV (reference sequence). V shed 8 bases, J shed 6 bases, and the junction held 13 bases outside the gene matches. CDR3 length equals 15 residues. CDR3 nucleotide sequence: TGTGCCAGCTCGGCCCCGGGACAGGGATATTCTGAAGCTTTCTTT. Encoded protein: CASSAPGQGYSEAFF.

This chain connects TRBV19 to TRBJ2-7; D possibly corresponds to TRBD1 (6 bases). The CDR3 sequence is 13 residues long. The germline CDR1 and CDR2 sequences are LNHDA and SQIVND (reference sequence). V lost 4 bases and J 3 bases, leaving 10 bases between the germline ends. CDR3 sequence (DNA): TGTGCCAGTAGTAGGGACAAGTACTACGAGCAGTACTTC. This sequence encodes CASSRDKYYEQYF.